This T cell receptor (beta chain) was recovered during a study of blood T cell repertoires in COVID-19. Study-wide context: Researchers got acute and convalescent COVID-19 samples from the United States, Italy and Spain. T cells, B-cell-depleted T cells, or PBMCs supplied cDNA or gDNA.

Germline V gene sequence: CDR1 LGHDT, CDR2 YNNKEL (reference sequence). This CDR3 spans 12 amino acids. The V gene lost 5 bases and the J gene lost 2 bases, with 3 bases spanning the gap. Source study methods: Amplification from reference gene primers served as the basis for estimated nucleated cell counts. The table came from immunoSEQ multiplex PCR; TCRdb's copy has only in-frame clones and leaves some out. The DNA gave D and trimming, while V, J and clone size come from that table. Of roughly 180,000 clones in the sample, roughly 80% were seen once. V gene TRBV3-1 (or the pseudogene TRBV3-2) combines with J gene TRBJ2-2; the D is unclear. The sequence was collected from a man aged 55 to 70 with active or convalescent COVID-19. The specimen sequenced was peripheral blood. In DNA form, the CDR3 reads TGTGCCAGCAGCGTAAACACCGGGGAGCTGTTTTTT. Its protein is CASSVNTGELFF.